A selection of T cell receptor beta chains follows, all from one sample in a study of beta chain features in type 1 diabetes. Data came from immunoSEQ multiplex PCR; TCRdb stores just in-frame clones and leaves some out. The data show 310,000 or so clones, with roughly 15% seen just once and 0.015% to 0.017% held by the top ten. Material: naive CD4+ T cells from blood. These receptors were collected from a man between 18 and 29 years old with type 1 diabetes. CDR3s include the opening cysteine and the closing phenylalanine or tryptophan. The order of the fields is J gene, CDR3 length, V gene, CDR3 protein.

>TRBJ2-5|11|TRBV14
CASGFYETQYF
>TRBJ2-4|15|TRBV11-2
CASSLGPGPKNIQYF
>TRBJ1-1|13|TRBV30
CAWSSRGNTEAFF
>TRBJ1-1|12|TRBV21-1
CAPGTVNTEAFF
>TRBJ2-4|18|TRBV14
CASSQLSRSTFAKNIQYF
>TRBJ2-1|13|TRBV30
CACGTSSYNEQFF
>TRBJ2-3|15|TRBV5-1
CASSLLAGATDTQYF
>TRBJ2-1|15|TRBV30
CAWNAGQTNYNEQFF
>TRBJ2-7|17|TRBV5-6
CASSSGAPEAYSYEQYF
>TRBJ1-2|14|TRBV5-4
CASSLKYRVDGYTF
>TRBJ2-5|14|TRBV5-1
CASSLDRAGETQYF
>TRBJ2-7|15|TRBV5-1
CASSRAGGHLYEQYF
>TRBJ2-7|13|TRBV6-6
CASRGHGADEQYF
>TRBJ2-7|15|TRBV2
CASSGASGADYEQYF
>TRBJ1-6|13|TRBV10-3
CAISESGGSPLHF
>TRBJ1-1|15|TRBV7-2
CASTPLRIGSTEAFF
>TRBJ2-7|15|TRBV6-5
CASSYGERWEYEQYF